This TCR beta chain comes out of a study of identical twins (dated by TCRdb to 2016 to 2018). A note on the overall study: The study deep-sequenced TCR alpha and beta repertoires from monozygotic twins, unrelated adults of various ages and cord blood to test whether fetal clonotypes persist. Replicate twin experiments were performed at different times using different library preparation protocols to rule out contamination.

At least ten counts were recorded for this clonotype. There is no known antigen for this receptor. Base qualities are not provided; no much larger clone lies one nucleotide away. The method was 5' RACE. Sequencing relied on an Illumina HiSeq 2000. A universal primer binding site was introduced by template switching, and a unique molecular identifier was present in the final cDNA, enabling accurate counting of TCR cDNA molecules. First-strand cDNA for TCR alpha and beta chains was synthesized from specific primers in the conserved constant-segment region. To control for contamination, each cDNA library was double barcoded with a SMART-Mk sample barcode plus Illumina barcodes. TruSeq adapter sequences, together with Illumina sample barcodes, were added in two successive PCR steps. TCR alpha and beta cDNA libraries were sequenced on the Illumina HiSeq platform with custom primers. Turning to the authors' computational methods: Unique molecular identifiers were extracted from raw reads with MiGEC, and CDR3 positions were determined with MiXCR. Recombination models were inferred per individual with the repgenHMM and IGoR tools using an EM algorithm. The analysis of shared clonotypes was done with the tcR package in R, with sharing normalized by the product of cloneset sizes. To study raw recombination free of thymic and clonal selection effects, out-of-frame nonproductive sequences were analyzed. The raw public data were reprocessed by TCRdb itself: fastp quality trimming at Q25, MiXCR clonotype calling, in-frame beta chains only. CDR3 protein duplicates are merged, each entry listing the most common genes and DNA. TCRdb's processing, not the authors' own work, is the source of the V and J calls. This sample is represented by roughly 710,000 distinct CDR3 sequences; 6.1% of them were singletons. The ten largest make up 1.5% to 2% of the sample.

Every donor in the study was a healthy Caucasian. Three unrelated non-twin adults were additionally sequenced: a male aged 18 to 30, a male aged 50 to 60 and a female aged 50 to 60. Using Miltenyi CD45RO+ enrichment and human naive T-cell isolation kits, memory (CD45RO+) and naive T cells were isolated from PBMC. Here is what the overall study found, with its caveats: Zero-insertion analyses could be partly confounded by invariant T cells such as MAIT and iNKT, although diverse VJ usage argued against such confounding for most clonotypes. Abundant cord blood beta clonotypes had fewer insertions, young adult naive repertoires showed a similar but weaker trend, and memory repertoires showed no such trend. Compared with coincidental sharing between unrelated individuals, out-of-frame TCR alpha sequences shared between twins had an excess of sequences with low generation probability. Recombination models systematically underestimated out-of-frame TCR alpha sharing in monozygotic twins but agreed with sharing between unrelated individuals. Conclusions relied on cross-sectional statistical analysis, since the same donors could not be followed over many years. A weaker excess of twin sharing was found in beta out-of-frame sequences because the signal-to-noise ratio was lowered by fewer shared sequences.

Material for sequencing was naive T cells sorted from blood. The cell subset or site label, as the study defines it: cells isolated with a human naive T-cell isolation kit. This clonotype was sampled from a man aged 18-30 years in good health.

The nucleotide sequence is given as TGTGCCAGCAGCGTAGGGCGGGAGGGACACATCTATGGCTACACCTTC. Translated, it gives CASSVGREGHIYGYTF. This chain joins TRBV9 to TRBJ1-2, with TRBD1 perhaps the D gene, on 6 matching bases. The CDR1 and CDR2 encoded by the germline V gene are SGDLS and YYNGEE. Trimming costs V 0 bases and J 4 bases, and their ends lie 16 bases apart. The CDR3 runs 16 residues from the cysteine to the phenylalanine. Only the CDR3 DNA is retained, 48 bases long and in frame from the first base.